A single sample is the source of the 24 T cell receptor beta chains below, sequenced in a study of T cell repertoires in cytomegalovirus infection. TCRdb passed the reads through MiXCR, listing each CDR3 protein once. The sample shows roughly 860,000 distinct CDR3 sequences, roughly 33% of them seen only once. For these TCRs, the target antigens are not known. The specimen comprised cultured CD8+ T cells from PBMCs, sampled from culture after CMV antigen stimulation. The receptors originated from a human donor in good health (CMV status not recorded). Some clones in this sample may be carry-over from other donors' samples.

The chain is built from TRBV10-2 and TRBJ1-1; no reliable D call. CDR3 size: 14 residues. The V end was cut by 3 bases, the J end by 0 bases, with 8 bases between. Per the germline V gene, CDR1 is WSHSY and CDR2 is SAAADI. CDR3 protein: CASSESGMNTEAFF. The DNA for the CDR3 is TGCGCCAGCAGTGAAAGCGGAATGAACACTGAAGCTTTCTTT.

J is TRBJ1-5 and V is TRBV19, with TRBD1 matching over 9 bases. The V gene end was trimmed by 1 base and the J gene end by 4 bases; junction bases not matched to a gene: 2. The CDR3 is made up of 15 amino acids. Germline V gives CDR1 LNHDA, CDR2 SQIVND (reference sequence). DNA for the CDR3: TGTGCCAGTAGTATAGGGGGACAGGGTAATCAGCCCCAGCATTTT. This encodes CASSIGGQGNQPQHF.

J is TRBJ1-1 and V is TRBV5-4; D gene ambiguous. Germline V gene data show CDR1 as SGHNT and CDR2 as YYREEE (reference sequence). The CDR3 extends over 12 amino acids. With 4 bases removed from V and 3 bases from J, the gap between germline ends came to 7 bases. As DNA, the CDR3 is TGTGCCAGCAGCGAAATTGACACTGAAGCTTTCTTT. It codes for CASSEIDTEAFF. Using reference TRBV5-4 and TRBJ1-1 for the parts outside the CDR3, the full variable domain is ETGVTQSPTHLIKTRGQQVTLRCSSQSGHNTVSWYQQALGQGPQFIFQYYREEENGRGNFPPRFSGLQFPNYSSELNVNALELDDSALYLCASSEIDTEAFFGQGTRLTVV.

The chain uses TRBV2 and TRBJ2-7, with 11 bases aligning to TRBD2. Germline V gene data show CDR1 as SNHLY and CDR2 as FYNNEI. This CDR3 region has 16 residues. V shed 0 bases and J 3 bases; nucleotides not matched to a gene: 4. As DNA, the CDR3 is TGTGCCAGCAGTGAAGCACTAGCGGGGGTGTACTACGAGCAGTACTTC. This translates into CASSEALAGVYYEQYF.

This clonotype was counted only a few times. V gene TRBV7-9 combines with J gene TRBJ2-1, with D perhaps TRBD2 (5 bases). From germline, CDR1 is SEHNR and CDR2 FQNEAQ (reference sequence). V lost 4 bases and J 9 bases, leaving 19 bases between the germline ends. The CDR3 length is 15 residues. CDR3 sequence reads: CASSSAAVEVREQFF. The CDR3 DNA follows: TGTGCCAGCAGCTCAGCGGCTGTAGAGGTTCGTGAGCAGTTCTTC.

The genes are TRBV4-1 and TRBJ2-7, with 14 bases lining up with TRBD2. In germline, CDR1 is MGHRA, CDR2 YSYEKL. The CDR3 sequence is 17 residues long. V dropped 1 base and J dropped 1; count of bases not matched to a gene: 3. CDR3: CASSQGLAGGGSYEQYF. CDR3 sequence (DNA): TGCGCCAGCAGCCAAGGACTAGCGGGGGGGGGGTCCTACGAGCAGTACTTC.

V gene TRBV27 combines with J gene TRBJ2-5, with a weak D call TRBD1 (6 bases). The germline V gene encodes CDR1 MNHEY and CDR2 SMNVEV (reference sequence). CDR3 length equals 14 residues. Between the trimmed V and J ends, which lost 6 bases and 5 bases, there was a span of 16 bases. The CDR3, as DNA: TGTGCCAGCAGCCCGATGGGGGCCGGGGAGACCCAGTACTTC. Amino acids: CASSPMGAGETQYF.

The chain couples TRBV2 to TRBJ2-7; D remains unclear. The CDR3 spans 11 residues. Germline assignment: CDR1 SNHLY and CDR2 FYNNEI. Trimming took 8 bases from V and 3 from J, leaving 8 bases between them. CDR3: CASWRDYEQYF. CDR3 in DNA: TGTGCCAGCTGGCGAGACTACGAGCAGTACTTC.

The genes are TRBV4-1 and TRBJ1-2; D remains unclear. Germline V gene sequence: CDR1 MGHRA, CDR2 YSYEKL. V was trimmed by 2 bases and J by 8 bases, leaving 18 bases between them. CDR3 length equals 15 residues. The CDR3 DNA reads as TGCGCCAGCAGCCAATTGGAGACAATTCCTTTCGGCTACACCTTC. This sequence encodes CASSQLETIPFGYTF.

V gene TRBV4-1 combines with J gene TRBJ1-1; D gene unclear. CDR1 is MGHRA, CDR2 YSYEKL, per germline. Trimming cost V 0 bases and J 1 base, with 9 bases left between them. The CDR3 has 15 residues. This chain's CDR3 is CASSQDGLSNTEAFF. The DNA for the CDR3 is TGCGCCAGCAGCCAAGACGGCCTCTCGAACACTGAAGCTTTCTTT.

V and J are TRBV13 and TRBJ2-5; 14 bases are shared with TRBD2. The CDR3 consists of 19 residues. V shed 5 bases and J 2 bases; nucleotides not matched to a gene: 13. Germline values: CDR1 PRHDT, CDR2 FYEKMQ (reference sequence). As DNA, the CDR3 is TGTGCCAGCAGCACTAGTAGGGGACTAGCGGGGGCTATACAAGAGACCCAGTACTTC. Translation: CASSTSRGLAGAIQETQYF.

This clonotype showed up just a few times. The V gene is TRBV20-1, the J gene TRBJ2-1, with D uncertain. The CDR3 runs 16 residues. Per germline, CDR1 DFQATT and CDR2 SNEGSKA (reference sequence). V was pared by 2 bases and J by 1 base, with 15 bases between. The CDR3 spells CSARMVTQPSYNEQFF. The CDR3 DNA is TGCAGTGCTAGAATGGTGACACAGCCATCCTACAATGAGCAGTTCTTC.

This clonotype showed up many times. The chain links TRBV18 to TRBJ1-1, with TRBD1 as a possible D gene (5 bases). The CDR3 is 14 residues long. Trimming took 1 base from V and 0 from J, leaving 6 bases between them. Germline V gene sequence: CDR1 KGHSH, CDR2 LQKENI. CDR3 residues: CASSPQGMNTEAFF. CDR3 DNA: TGTGCCAGCTCACCACAGGGGATGAACACTGAAGCTTTCTTT. The entire variable domain, with the rest obtained from reference TRBV18 and TRBJ1-1, is as follows: NAGVMQNPRHLVRRRGQEARLRCSPMKGHSHVYWYRQLPEEGLKFMVYLQKENIIDESGMPKERFSAEFPKEGPSILRIQQVVRGDSAAYFCASSPQGMNTEAFFGQGTRLTVV.

The chain uses TRBV7-9 and TRBJ2-1; tentatively, D is TRBD1 (6 bases). Germline CDR1 is SEHNR and CDR2 is FQNEAQ (reference sequence). Trimming took 5 bases from V and 0 from J, leaving 17 bases between them. The CDR3 spans 17 residues. The CDR3 DNA reads TGTGCCAGCAGCCCAGAGGGACACGCAAGCTCCTACAATGAGCAGTTCTTC. Encoded protein: CASSPEGHASSYNEQFF.

This clonotype was picked up one time. The rearrangement uses TRBV15 and TRBJ2-6, with unresolved D. Trimming cost V 9 bases and J 1 base, with 7 bases left between them. This CDR3 spans 13 amino acids. Looked up from germline, CDR1 is LNHNV and CDR2 is YYDKDF (reference sequence). CDR3 amino acids: CATTRSGANVLTF. As DNA, the CDR3 is TGTGCCACGACCAGATCTGGGGCCAACGTCCTGACTTTC.

Worth noting for this clonotype: The DNA is omitted, as the CDR3 cannot be located on it reliably, and the CDR3 follows TCRdb's listing. The chain uses TRBV7-2 and TRBJ2-2; the listed D gene, TRBD1, was not tested against the DNA. Including both end residues, the CDR3 is 16 amino acids long. Germline V lookup: CDR1 SGHTA, CDR2 FQGNSA. CDR3 sequence: CASSEVGGGIAGELSF.

V gene TRBV19 combines with J gene TRBJ2-7; 10 positions match TRBD2. Trimming cost V 6 bases and J 4 bases; bases outside gene matches: 9. This CDR3 contains 15 residues. The germline V gene encodes CDR1 LNHDA and CDR2 SQIVND (reference sequence). The CDR3 bases are TGTGCCAGTAGCCCGGCACTAGCGGGGATGTACGAGCAGTACGTC. The encoded protein is CASSPALAGMYEQYV.

The chain is built from TRBV9 and TRBJ2-1, with TRBD2 identical over 9 bases. V shed 5 bases, J shed 3 bases, and the junction held 6 bases outside the gene matches. The germline gives CDR1 SGDLS, CDR2 YYNGEE. This CDR3 has 15 amino acids. CDR3 in DNA: TGTGCCAGCAGTGAAAGCGGGGGGAACTACAATGAGCAGTTCTTC. Protein: CASSESGGNYNEQFF.

This rearrangement joins TRBV23-1 to TRBJ2-7, with D perhaps matching TRBD2 (5 bases). TRBV23-1 is reported as an ORF; its role is uncertain. This CDR3 comprises 14 residues. The germline V and J ends were trimmed by 4 bases and 0 bases, with 10 bases remaining between them. CDR3 residues: CASSPWEYSYEQYV. The CDR3 coding sequence is TGCGCCAGCAGTCCTTGGGAGTACTCCTACGAGCAGTACGTC.

J is TRBJ1-4 and V is TRBV19, with no clear D. The CDR3 sequence is 15 residues long. Germline lookup yields CDR1 LNHDA and CDR2 SQIVND (reference sequence). V gave up 3 bases and J gave up 8 bases, with 16 bases separating them. DNA for the CDR3: TGTGCCAGTAGTATCTTCGAGCGCTGGATGGAAAAACTGTTTTTT. Translated, it gives CASSIFERWMEKLFF. The variable domain in full, completed from reference TRBV19 and TRBJ1-4, reads DGGITQSPKYLFRKEGQNVTLSCEQNLNHDAMYWYRQDPGQGLRLIYYSQIVNDFQKGDIAEGYSVSREKKESFPLTVTSAQKNPTAFYLCASSIFERWMEKLFFGSGTQLSVL.

This clonotype occurred a few times. This chain links TRBV6-2 or TRBV6-3 with TRBJ2-2; D gene ambiguous. V gave up 0 bases and J gave up 2 bases, with 10 bases separating them. There are 16 residues in the CDR3. Germline V gene sequence: CDR1 MNHEY, CDR2 SVGEGT. CDR3 protein: CASSYSGPFNTGELFF. DNA of the CDR3: TGTGCCAGCAGTTACTCGGGCCCATTTAACACCGGGGAGCTGTTTTTT.

Points on this clonotype: Mismatch with germline at one junction end may stem from a read error. The genes are TRBV4-1 and TRBJ2-2; no firm D call. CDR1 and CDR2 from the germline V gene are MGHRA and YSYEKL. The length of the CDR3 is 16 residues. Written as DNA, the CDR3 is TGTGCCAGCAGCCAAGATGTGGCACTAAACACCGGGGAGCTGTTTTTT. Translated, it gives CASSQDVALNTGELFF.

V and J are TRBV6-2 or TRBV6-3 and TRBJ2-1, with 13 bases that match TRBD2. The length of the CDR3 is 20 residues. V shed 0 bases, J shed 0 bases, and the junction held 8 bases outside the gene matches. Germline V gives CDR1 MNHEY, CDR2 SVGEGT. The CDR3 sequence is CASSYSNLGLAGYSYNEQFF. DNA of the CDR3: TGTGCCAGCAGTTACTCGAATCTGGGACTAGCGGGGTACTCCTACAATGAGCAGTTCTTC.

The rearrangement joins TRBV4-1 to TRBJ2-7; D possibly uses TRBD1 or TRBD2 (5 bases each). Germline CDR1 and CDR2: MGHRA and YSYEKL. CDR3 size: 15 residues. Trimming took 1 base from V and 3 from J, leaving 13 bases between them. The CDR3 reads CASSQAYGGLYEQYV. The DNA of the CDR3 is TGCGCCAGCAGCCAAGCGTATGGGGGTCTCTACGAGCAGTACGTC.